Shown below are 10 T cell receptor beta chains from a single sample sequenced in a study of blood T cell repertoires in COVID-19. The assay was immunoSEQ multiplex PCR, and TCRdb's table has in-frame clones only and misses some. The data show fewer than 250,000 clones, around four fifths seen once. Source material: PBMCs or T cells enriched from blood (not recorded which). These receptors were obtained from a woman aged 40 to 55 who had been exposed to COVID-19.

The sample holds a few counts of this clone. The chain couples TRBV20-1 to TRBJ1-1; D is undetermined. Germline CDR1 and CDR2: DFQATT and SNEGSKA (reference sequence). The CDR3 runs 10 residues. CDR3 region: CSLDADEAFF. The CDR3 region has the DNA TGCAGCCTAGACGCGGATGAAGCTTTCTTT.

This clone was found a few times. This chain connects TRBV2 to TRBJ2-7; maybe TRBD1 (6 bases). V was trimmed by 6 bases and J by 5 bases, leaving 14 bases between them. The CDR3 spans 13 residues. Germline CDR1 SNHLY, CDR2 FYNNEI. CDR3 protein: CASRQGFSDEQYF. In DNA form, the CDR3 reads TGTGCCAGCAGACAGGGCTTTTCGGACGAGCAGTACTTC.

The gene calls are TRBV7-7 and TRBJ2-2; D may be TRBD2 (5 bases). The CDR3 consists of 15 residues. The V gene's germline CDR1 is SSHAT and CDR2 FNYEAQ (reference sequence). Trimming pared 5 bases from V and 2 bases from J, leaving 12 bases between. The CDR3 DNA sequence: TGTGCCAGCAGCCAGGACTCTCCTAACACCGGGGAGCTGTTTTTT. Translated: CASSQDSPNTGELFF.

The rearrangement links TRBV9 to TRBJ2-2; possible D gene TRBD1, 5 bases. Germline-derived CDR1 and CDR2 are SGDLS and YYNGEE. Trimming left V 4 bases short and J 6 bases short, with 7 bases between. This CDR3 spans 12 amino acids. CDR3 sequence: CASSPRAGELFF. Here the CDR3 DNA reads TGTGCCAGCAGCCCCAGGGCCGGGGAGCTGTTTTTT.

The chain employs TRBV7-2 and TRBJ1-2; maybe TRBD1 (6 bases). The CDR3 totals 15 residues. Per germline, CDR1 SGHTA and CDR2 FQGNSA. V lost 5 bases and J lost 6, with 19 bases in between. Here the CDR3 reads CASSGNRGYRDGYTF. In nucleotides, the CDR3 is TGTGCCAGCAGCGGAAACCGAGGGTACAGGGATGGCTACACCTTC.

V and J are TRBV6-5 and TRBJ1-1; D not resolved. V lost 2 bases, J lost 0 bases, and 10 bases lay in between. This CDR3 contains 15 residues. Germline V gene lookup returns CDR1 MNHEY and CDR2 SVGAGI. The CDR3 bases are TGTGCCAGCAGTTACGCTGGAGGCTTGAACACTGAAGCTTTCTTT. Its protein product is CASSYAGGLNTEAFF.

The genes are TRBV5-6 and TRBJ1-1; 7 bases are a match to TRBD1. This CDR3 is built from 16 residues. V gave up 1 base and J gave up 1 base; unmatched junction bases: 7. Germline V CDR1 and CDR2: SGHDT, YYEEEE. CDR3 sequence: CASSLKWRQGNTEAFF. CDR3 nucleotides: TGTGCCAGCAGCTTGAAGTGGAGACAGGGGAACACTGAAGCTTTCTTT. Together with reference TRBV5-6 and TRBJ1-1, the CDR3 gives the full variable domain: DAGVTQSPTHLIKTRGQQVTLRCSPKSGHDTVSWYQQALGQGPQFIFQYYEEEERQRGNFPDRFSGHQFPNYSSELNVNALLLGDSALYLCASSLKWRQGNTEAFFGQGTRLTVV.

The CDR3 nucleotides read TGTGCCAGCAGCGCCGGGACAGGGGGCAGCATTCAGTACTTC. Translation: CASSAGTGGSIQYF. This rearrangement joins TRBV9 to TRBJ2-4; TRBD1 matches at 12 bases. CDR3 length equals 14 residues. The germline V gene has CDR1 SGDLS and CDR2 YYNGEE. V lost 3 bases, J lost 9 bases, and 4 bases stayed unmatched. The whole variable domain, filled in from reference TRBV9 and TRBJ2-4, reads DSGVTQTPKHLITATGQRVTLRCSPRSGDLSVYWYQQSLDQGLQFLIQYYNGEERAKGNILERFSAQQFPDLHSELNLSSLELGDSALYFCASSAGTGGSIQYFGAGTRLSVL.

V and J are TRBV4-2 and TRBJ1-1; TRBD1 aligns across 7 bases. The CDR3 runs 17 residues. V lost 0 bases to trimming and J lost 11 bases; unmatched junction nucleotides: 18. Germline V gene data show CDR1 as LGHNA and CDR2 as YNFKEQ. CDR3 region: CASSQDTQTGDRFGAFF. DNA of the CDR3: TGTGCCAGCAGCCAAGACACTCAAACCGGGGACAGATTTGGCGCTTTCTTT.

The chain carries TRBV5-1 and TRBJ2-1; TRBD2 matches 7 bases. The length of the CDR3 is 16 residues. Trimming removed 0 bases from V and 10 bases from J; junction bases left unmatched: 13. CDR1 and CDR2 from the germline V gene are SGHRS and YFSETQ. In DNA, the CDR3 is TGCGCCAGCAGCTTGGACGGGACTATCCCGAGTCCCGAGCAGTTCTTC. This codes for CASSLDGTIPSPEQFF.